The 32 T cell receptor beta chains reported below all come from one sample, sequenced in a study of cytomegalovirus exposure and HLA in healthy donors. With 60 Vbeta and 13 Jbeta primers, the PCR was carried out. The assay was immunoSEQ multiplex PCR, and TCRdb's table has in-frame clones only and misses some. The table includes 13,000 to 15,000 clones, 55% to 75% detected once. Material: PBMCs. The receptors come from a woman between 50 and 59 years old in good health and CMV-seropositive.

This clone appeared a few times. The chain carries TRBV11-1 and TRBJ1-1; 8 nucleotides match TRBD1. CDR3 size: 14 residues. Germline values: CDR1 SGHAT, CDR2 FQDESV (reference sequence). With 2 bases clipped from V and 4 bases from J, the junction kept 3 bases outside the gene matches. As DNA, the CDR3 is TGTGCCAGCAGCTTAATAACAGGGGGCACTGAAGCTTTCTTT. Residues: CASSLITGGTEAFF.

The chain combines TRBV10-2 with TRBJ1-1; D possibly corresponds to TRBD1 (5 bases). V was trimmed by 2 bases and J by 10 bases, leaving 14 bases between them. The CDR3 runs to 13 residues. Germline V gene lookup returns CDR1 WSHSY and CDR2 SAAADI. As DNA, the CDR3 is TGCGCCAGCAGTGAGGACAGAATCCGAGGAGCTTTCTTT. As protein: CASSEDRIRGAFF.

The rearrangement links TRBV11-2 to TRBJ2-7, with 10 positions matching TRBD2. The CDR3 is made up of 15 amino acids. Per germline, CDR1 SGHAT and CDR2 FQNNGV. With 3 bases clipped from V and 2 bases from J, the junction kept 4 bases outside the gene matches. CDR3 bases: TGTGCCAGCAGCTTCGAACTAGCGGGAACCTACGAGCAGTACTTC. Its protein product is CASSFELAGTYEQYF.

The chain couples TRBV6-5 to TRBJ1-5; 10 bases line up with TRBD1. The V gene's germline CDR1 is MNHEY and CDR2 SVGAGI. This CDR3 region has 13 residues. The V gene end was trimmed by 8 bases and the J gene end by 6 bases; junction bases not matched to a gene: 4. CDR3 loop: CASRDRGGQPQHF. The CDR3 coding sequence is TGTGCCAGCCGGGACAGGGGCGGTCAGCCCCAGCATTTT.

This chain uses TRBV5-4 with TRBJ1-2; TRBD1 agrees at 8 bases. Germline CDR1 is SGHNT and CDR2 is YYREEE (reference sequence). The CDR3 loop spans 15 amino acids. The J segment lost 4 bases and the V segment lost 0 bases, leaving 5 bases of the junction unmatched. CDR3 bases: TGTGCCAGCAGCTTGGACCCGACAGGGGTCTATGGCTACACCTTC. Amino acids: CASSLDPTGVYGYTF.

This chain links TRBV4-1 with TRBJ1-5; maybe TRBD1 (5 bases). The CDR3 spans 16 residues. Germline CDR1 MGHRA, CDR2 YSYEKL. V was pared by 8 bases and J by 4 bases, with 21 bases between. CDR3 amino acids: CASAPGDGAFNQPQHF. Written as DNA, the CDR3 is TGCGCCAGCGCCCCGGGGGACGGAGCCTTTAATCAGCCCCAGCATTTT.

The rearrangement links TRBV10-3 to TRBJ2-7, with D possibly matching TRBD2 (6 bases). The CDR3 has 14 residues. The germline CDR1 and CDR2 sequences are ENHRY and SYGVKD. V was shortened by 0 bases and J by 0 bases, with 6 bases between the two germline ends. This CDR3 is CAISESTSSYEQYF. In nucleotides, the CDR3 is TGTGCCATCAGTGAGTCGACTAGCTCCTACGAGCAGTACTTC.

J is TRBJ2-3 and V is TRBV5-1, with D hard to call. V lost 0 bases and J lost 2, with 7 bases in between. The CDR3 length is 14 residues. The germline CDR1 and CDR2 sequences are SGHRS and YFSETQ. The CDR3 region is CASSLVADTDTQYF. Here the CDR3 DNA reads TGCGCCAGCAGCTTGGTAGCAGACACAGATACGCAGTATTTT. Using reference TRBV5-1 and TRBJ2-3 for the parts outside the CDR3, the full variable domain is KAGVTQTPRYLIKTRGQQVTLSCSPISGHRSVSWYQQTPGQGLQFLFEYFSETQRNKGNFPGRFSGRQFSNSRSEMNVSTLELGDSALYLCASSLVADTDTQYFGPGTRLTVL.

The chain combines TRBV4-3 with TRBJ2-3; D may be TRBD2 (6 bases). CDR1 and CDR2 (germline): LGHNA, YSLEER. V was clipped by 0 bases and J by 2 bases, with 12 bases between them. This CDR3 region has 16 residues. CDR3 protein: CASSQDSGGNTDTQYF. As DNA, the CDR3 is TGCGCCAGCAGCCAAGATAGCGGAGGAAACACAGATACGCAGTATTTT.

V usage is TRBV30 and J usage is TRBJ1-5; tentatively, D is TRBD1 (6 bases). The CDR3 totals 17 residues. Trimming took off 0 bases at V and 6 bases at J, with 21 bases between the two ends. Germline V CDR1 and CDR2: GTSNPN, SVGIG (reference sequence). The CDR3 DNA follows: TGTGCCTGGAGTGTAAGTGATAGGGGGTTTGATGGTCAGCCCCAGCATTTT. Amino acids: CAWSVSDRGFDGQPQHF.

The gene calls are TRBV4-2 and TRBJ1-1; D is possibly TRBD1 (6 bases). V was pared by 1 base and J by 8 bases, with 17 bases between. The CDR3 extends over 15 amino acids. Per the germline V gene, CDR1 is LGHNA and CDR2 is YNFKEQ. This CDR3 reads CASSQVDSQGMEAFF. CDR3 nucleotide sequence: TGTGCCAGCAGCCAAGTGGACAGCCAGGGGATGGAAGCTTTCTTT.

The chain combines TRBV30 with TRBJ1-1, with D maybe TRBD1 (5 bases). Germline CDR1 GTSNPN, CDR2 SVGIG (reference sequence). Trimming removed 8 bases from V and 4 bases from J, with 17 bases in between. The CDR3 has 13 amino acids. The CDR3, as DNA: TGTGCCGGTACGGGACTCCGGGGCACTGAAGCTTTCTTT. It yields the protein CAGTGLRGTEAFF. Full variable domain (outside the CDR3, taken from reference TRBV30 and TRBJ1-1): SQTIHQWPATLVQPVGSPLSLECTVEGTSNPNLYWYRQAAGRGLQLLFYSVGIGQISSEVPQNLSASRPQDRQFILSSKKLLLSDSGFYLCAGTGLRGTEAFFGQGTRLTVV.

Here the CDR3 DNA reads TGTGCCAGCAGTCAACAGGATCTTAAGACCCAGTACTTC. As protein: CASSQQDLKTQYF. This rearrangement joins TRBV28 to TRBJ2-5; tentatively, D is TRBD1 (5 bases). Germline values: CDR1 MDHEN, CDR2 SYDVKM. The CDR3 is 13 amino acids. Trimming cost V 5 bases and J 6 bases, with 13 bases left between them.

The gene calls are TRBV29-1 and TRBJ2-1; D might be TRBD1 (6 bases). V lost 7 bases and J 4 bases, leaving 20 bases between the germline ends. The CDR3 has 15 amino acids. Per the germline V gene, CDR1 is SQVTM and CDR2 is ANQGSEA. The chain's CDR3 is CSARGAEDRYNEQFF. The CDR3 DNA sequence: TGCAGCGCCCGAGGTGCTGAGGACAGATACAATGAGCAGTTCTTC.

A few counts support this clone. The chain links TRBV30 to TRBJ2-7; no definite D call. Trimming took 3 bases from V and 2 from J, leaving 11 bases between them. This CDR3 region has 13 residues. CDR1 is GTSNPN, CDR2 SVGIG, per germline (reference sequence). The CDR3 nucleotides are TGTGCCTGGAGGCGTACAGCTGCCTACGAGCAGTACTTC. This gives the protein CAWRRTAAYEQYF.

The V gene is TRBV10-1, the J gene TRBJ2-1; 8 bases are shared with TRBD1. This CDR3 comprises 14 residues. Trimming cost V 4 bases and J 14 bases; bases outside gene matches: 13. Germline assignment: CDR1 WNHNN and CDR2 SYGVQD (reference sequence). CDR3: CASSVHQGAVREFF. CDR3 in DNA: TGCGCCAGCAGTGTACATCAGGGGGCTGTTCGGGAGTTCTTC.

This clone was observed once. One end of the junction fails to match germline, which may point to a read error. Within the sample, other DNA sequences also encode this same CDR3. The chain links TRBV29-1 to TRBJ1-1; D not certain. The germline V gene has CDR1 SQVTM and CDR2 ANQGSEA. This CDR3 region has 12 residues. Here the CDR3 DNA reads TGCAGCGTTTCCCGGCGGTGGACTGAGGCTTTCTTT. It encodes CSVSRRWTEAFF.

This rearrangement joins TRBV7-8 to TRBJ1-1, with 7 bases matching TRBD1. Trimming cost V 4 bases and J 2 bases; bases outside gene matches: 4. The CDR3 spans 14 residues. Germline V lookup: CDR1 SGHVS, CDR2 FQNEAQ. The DNA of the CDR3 is TGTGCCAGCAGCTCGACAGGGATCAACACTGAAGCTTTCTTT. Translated, it gives CASSSTGINTEAFF.

The chain employs TRBV11-2 and TRBJ2-7; the match to TRBD2 covers 8 bases. There are 14 residues in the CDR3. Germline V gene lookup returns CDR1 SGHAT and CDR2 FQNNGV. V was pared by 0 bases and J by 6 bases, with 4 bases of the junction left unmatched. CDR3 sequence reads: CASSLEGGRSEQYF. As DNA, the CDR3 is TGTGCCAGCAGCTTAGAGGGCGGGAGGAGCGAGCAGTACTTC. Combining the CDR3 with reference TRBV11-2 and TRBJ2-7 gives the whole variable domain EAGVAQSPRYKIIEKRQSVAFWCNPISGHATLYWYQQILGQGPKLLIQFQNNGVVDDSQLPKDRFSAERLKGVDSTLKIQPAKLEDSAVYLCASSLEGGRSEQYFGPGTRLTVT.

The count of this clone is one. This chain joins TRBV18 and TRBJ2-7, with 8 bases matching TRBD1. CDR3 length: 14 residues. Losses at the gene ends were 2 bases for V and 5 bases for J; bases not matched to a gene: 5. Germline CDR1 KGHSH, CDR2 LQKENI. CDR3 in DNA: TGTGCCAGCTCACCAGGGACAGGAATCAACGAGCAGTACTTC. This sequence encodes CASSPGTGINEQYF.

The genes are TRBV6-5 and TRBJ2-7; tentative D call: TRBD2 (6 bases). Germline CDR1 and CDR2: MNHEY and SVGAGI. The germline V and J ends were trimmed by 4 bases and 0 bases, with 13 bases remaining between them. CDR3 size: 15 residues. Written as DNA, the CDR3 is TGTGCCAGCAGTTCGCGACTAGAGATCTCCTACGAGCAGTACTTC. This translates into CASSSRLEISYEQYF.

This clone was detected only a few times. CDR3 nucleotides: TGTGCCAGCAGCCGACAGGGGGGGGCCTACGAGCAGTACTTC. Amino acids: CASSRQGGAYEQYF. The chain combines TRBV5-8 with TRBJ2-7, with 9 positions matching TRBD1. The CDR3 is 14 residues long. Germline V gene lookup returns CDR1 SGHTS and CDR2 YDEGEE. V lost 4 bases to trimming and J lost 2 bases; unmatched junction nucleotides: 4. Filled out from reference TRBV5-8 and TRBJ2-7, the complete variable domain reads EAGVTQSPTHLIKTRGQQATLRCSPISGHTSVYWYQQALGLGLQFLLWYDEGEERNRGNFPPRFSGRQFPNYSSELNVNALELEDSALYLCASSRQGGAYEQYFGPGTRLTVT.

The chain has TRBV10-1 and TRBJ1-2; TRBD1 matches at 10 bases. CDR1 is WNHNN and CDR2 is SYGVQD in the germline V gene (reference sequence). This CDR3 is built from 13 residues. Trimming removed 5 bases from V and 8 bases from J; junction bases left unmatched: 5. CDR3: CASSKTGGRGYTF. The CDR3 DNA reads TGCGCCAGCAGTAAGACAGGGGGCAGAGGCTACACCTTC.

The table lists this clone with a few counts. Other DNA sequences within the sample encode an identical CDR3. This CDR3 reads CSVAAGETQYF. The CDR3 DNA sequence: TGCAGCGTTGCGGCGGGAGAGACCCAGTACTTC. V and J are TRBV29-1 and TRBJ2-5; D may be TRBD2 (5 bases). The CDR3 spans 11 residues. The V gene's germline CDR1 is SQVTM and CDR2 ANQGSEA. The V and J ends lost 4 bases and 4 bases respectively, with 7 bases between them. The full variable domain, in which reference TRBV29-1 and TRBJ2-5 provide the parts outside the CDR3, is SAVISQKPSRDICQRGTSLTIQCQVDSQVTMMFWYRQQPGQSLTLIATANQGSEATYESGFVIDKFPISRPNLTFSTLTVSNMSPEDSSIYLCSVAAGETQYFGPGTRLLVL.

This clone was seen a handful of times. The chain is built from TRBV7-2 and TRBJ2-3; D might be TRBD2 (6 bases). The V end lost 1 base, the J end lost 5 bases, and 13 bases lay between the germline ends. Germline CDR1 and CDR2: SGHTA and FQGNSA. The CDR3 totals 15 residues. CDR3 in amino acids: CASSLEASVLDTQYF. The CDR3 bases are TGTGCCAGCAGCTTAGAGGCTAGCGTCCTAGATACGCAGTATTTT.

This clone was counted a few times. The CDR3 region is CASSEARQGYEQYF. CDR3 in DNA: TGTGCCAGCAGTGAAGCGCGACAGGGGTACGAGCAGTACTTC. The V call is TRBV6-1, the J call TRBJ2-7; 8 bases are a match to TRBD1. This CDR3 has 14 amino acids. The germline gives CDR1 MNHNS, CDR2 SASEGT. The V gene end was trimmed by 0 bases and the J gene end by 4 bases; junction bases not matched to a gene: 2.

The chain combines TRBV20-1 with TRBJ2-1; possible D gene TRBD1, 6 bases. Trimming stripped 1 base from V and 10 bases from J, with 8 bases between. The germline V gene encodes CDR1 DFQATT and CDR2 SNEGSKA (reference sequence). The CDR3 runs to 11 residues. The CDR3 loop reads CSARGGGEQFF. DNA of the CDR3: TGCAGTGCTAGAGGTGGGGGCGAGCAGTTCTTC.

The chain is built from TRBV20-1 and TRBJ2-7; weak D call: TRBD1 (6 bases). This CDR3 has 11 amino acids. In germline, CDR1 is DFQATT, CDR2 SNEGSKA (reference sequence). The DNA of the CDR3 is TGCAGCGTATTCAGGGGACACGAGCAGTACTTC. Protein: CSVFRGHEQYF.

Only a few counts were recorded for this clone. This chain links TRBV12-5 with TRBJ2-2, with TRBD2 as a possible D gene (5 bases). The V gene's germline CDR1 is LGHNT and CDR2 FRNRAP. The CDR3 consists of 13 residues. The V end was cut by 7 bases, the J end by 7 bases, with 13 bases between. The DNA of the CDR3 is TGTGCTAGTGCTCAAGCGGCGCTCGGGGAGCTGTTTTTT. It specifies CASAQAALGELFF.

The rearrangement uses TRBV11-1 and TRBJ2-7; D might be TRBD2 (6 bases). The CDR3 runs 15 residues. Trimming took 1 base from V and 1 from J, leaving 11 bases between them. In germline, CDR1 is SGHAT, CDR2 FQDESV (reference sequence). This chain's CDR3 is CASSLVAESSYEQYF. CDR3 nucleotides: TGTGCCAGCAGCTTAGTAGCGGAATCTTCCTACGAGCAGTACTTC.

The J gene is TRBJ2-3, the V gene TRBV6-1; 9 nucleotides align to TRBD1. The germline CDR1 and CDR2 sequences are MNHNS and SASEGT. The CDR3 runs to 15 residues. Losses at the gene ends were 3 bases for V and 3 bases for J; bases not matched to a gene: 4. The CDR3 spells CASSDGDRVTDTQYF. Written as DNA, the CDR3 is TGTGCCAGCAGTGATGGGGACAGGGTTACAGATACGCAGTATTTT.

V and J are TRBV14 and TRBJ1-5, with D possibly TRBD1 on 5 matching bases. The CDR3 length is 13 residues. Germline CDR1 SGHDN, CDR2 FVKESK. V was clipped by 10 bases and J by 5 bases, with 15 bases between them. The CDR3 nucleotides are TGTGCCACCTGTAGCGGGGGAGATCAGCCCCAGCATTTT. It is translated as CATCSGGDQPQHF.